These 30 T cell receptor beta chains came from one sample sequenced in a study of early T cells in non-severe SARS-CoV-2 infection. TCRdb used MiXCR to reprocess the 5' RACE reads, holding one entry per CDR3 protein. In the table there are approximately 50,000 distinct CDR3 sequences, roughly 11% of which are singletons. Sequences were obtained from whole blood. The origin of the receptors is an adult who was a healthcare worker with PCR-confirmed SARS-CoV-2 infection or an uninfected control (not recorded which).

Regarding this clonotype: A much larger clone lies one base from this, so it may be a read error. The gene calls are TRBV6-2 or TRBV6-3 and TRBJ1-5; D is unresolved. Germline CDR1 reads MNHEY; CDR2 reads SVGEGT. This CDR3 has 15 residues. CDR3 sequence: CASSYSGGENQAQHF. As DNA, the CDR3 is TGTGCCAGCAGTTACTCCGGCGGTGAAAATCAGGCCCAGCATTTT.

Only a few counts were recorded for this clonotype. V is TRBV7-2 and J is TRBJ1-2; possible D gene TRBD1, 5 bases. This CDR3 comprises 14 residues. Per the germline V gene, CDR1 is SGHTA and CDR2 is FQGNSA. Trimming removed 5 bases at V and 6 bases at J, with 16 bases between. The CDR3 loop is CASSRRATVNGYTF. CDR3 nucleotide sequence: TGTGCCAGCAGCCGCCGAGCGACAGTGAATGGCTACACCTTC.

This clonotype showed up many times. For the CDR3, the DNA is TGCAGTGCTACCGGCCCTAGCGGCGGGCGGGCAGATACGCAGTATTTT. Amino acid sequence: CSATGPSGGRADTQYF. The V gene is TRBV20-1, the J gene TRBJ2-3; 7 nucleotides line up with TRBD2. V trimming: 4 bases; J trimming: 4 bases; junction bases outside the gene matches: 14. The CDR3 is 16 residues long. The germline V gene encodes CDR1 DFQATT and CDR2 SNEGSKA (reference sequence).

This clonotype was counted a few times. This chain links TRBV6-1 with TRBJ1-2; D is unclear. V was shortened by 11 bases and J by 6 bases, with 13 bases between the two germline ends. The CDR3 covers 11 residues. Looked up from germline, CDR1 is MNHNS and CDR2 is SASEGT. The CDR3 loop reads CASGRLDGYTF. For the CDR3, the DNA is TGTGCCTCGGGCCGGTTGGATGGCTACACCTTC.

The chain links TRBV2 to TRBJ2-1, with 7 bases matching TRBD2. This CDR3 comprises 19 residues. From germline, CDR1 is SNHLY and CDR2 FYNNEI. Trimming removed 3 bases from V and 0 bases from J; junction bases left unmatched: 14. The DNA of the CDR3 is TGTGCCAGCAGTGAGCCAGCGGGGCCATCTCTAAGCTCCTACAATGAGCAGTTCTTC. Translation gives CASSEPAGPSLSSYNEQFF.

This clonotype was seen at least ten times. The chain carries TRBV2 and TRBJ2-5, with D uncertain. The V end was cut by 6 bases, the J end by 3 bases, with 11 bases between. Germline CDR1 and CDR2: SNHLY and FYNNEI. The CDR3 consists of 13 residues. CDR3 amino acids: CASRPEQKETQYF. CDR3 nucleotides: TGTGCCAGCAGACCGGAGCAGAAAGAGACCCAGTACTTC.

Regarding this clonotype: The conserved closing phenylalanine or tryptophan is absent in this CDR3, likely reflecting a read error. No DNA is shown, since the ends of the CDR3 on it are uncertain; the CDR3 is the one TCRdb lists. The chain recombines TRBV25-1 with TRBJ2-7; the DNA was not used to check the table's D call, TRBD1. Germline loops: CDR1 MGHDK, CDR2 SYGVNS. The CDR3 spans 9 amino acids, including both terminal residues. CDR3 residues: CASSESGRD.

The sample holds many counts of this clonotype. The chain links TRBV15 to TRBJ2-7; tentative D call: TRBD1 (5 bases). Per germline, CDR1 LNHNV and CDR2 YYDKDF (reference sequence). The CDR3 spans 15 residues. V shed 1 base and J shed 3 bases, with 13 bases lying between them. The CDR3 nucleotides are TGTGCCACCAGCAGAGTGGTATGGGGCAGCTACGAGCAGTACTTC. Encoded protein: CATSRVVWGSYEQYF.

This chain joins TRBV5-6 and TRBJ2-7; 10 bases are shared with TRBD2. Trimming removed 4 bases from V and 5 bases from J; junction bases left unmatched: 9. CDR1 is SGHDT and CDR2 is YYEEEE in the germline V gene. The CDR3 length is 15 residues. Here the CDR3 reads CASSPSGGPYHEQYF. CDR3 nucleotide sequence: TGTGCCAGCAGCCCTAGCGGGGGCCCCTATCACGAGCAGTACTTC.

Ten or more counts support this clonotype. The J gene is TRBJ1-5, the V gene TRBV20-1, with TRBD1 matching 8 bases. Germline V CDR1 and CDR2: DFQATT, SNEGSKA (reference sequence). Unmatched junction bases numbered 4, after V lost 4 bases and J lost 2 bases. The CDR3 length is 14 residues. The CDR3 DNA sequence: TGCAGTGCTAAGTTGACAGGGGGCAATCAGCCCCAGCATTTT. Translated, it gives CSAKLTGGNQPQHF.

The table lists this clonotype with many counts. This chain connects TRBV4-3 to TRBJ1-5; no clear D gene. This CDR3 region has 13 residues. From germline, CDR1 is LGHNA and CDR2 YSLEER. The V end was cut by 0 bases, the J end by 1 base, with 1 base between. CDR3 in amino acids: CASSQDSNQPQHF. In nucleotides, the CDR3 is TGCGCCAGCAGCCAAGACAGCAATCAGCCCCAGCATTTT.

This clonotype was counted many times. V and J are TRBV7-2 and TRBJ1-2; D is ambiguous. The V end lost 2 bases, the J end lost 4 bases, and 11 bases lay between the germline ends. Looked up from germline, CDR1 is SGHTA and CDR2 is FQGNSA. This CDR3 is built from 14 residues. In nucleotides, the CDR3 is TGTGCCAGCAGCTTACGGAACGAGGGCTATGGCTACACCTTC. Translated, it gives CASSLRNEGYGYTF.

In this sample, this clonotype turned up many times. The chain employs TRBV21-1 and TRBJ2-3; TRBD1, the D gene given by the table, was not confirmed from the DNA. TRBV21-1 is a recognized pseudogene. The CDR3 has 13 amino acids. CDR3 loop: CASGATSTDTQYF. The CDR3 DNA follows: TGTGCCTCGGGGGCAACTAGCACAGATACGCAGTATTTT.

The J gene is TRBJ2-1, the V gene TRBV5-1, with D perhaps being TRBD1 or TRBD2 (5 bases each). This CDR3 spans 15 amino acids. CDR1 is SGHRS, CDR2 YFSETQ, per germline. Trimming removed 3 bases at V and 7 bases at J, with 17 bases between. Written as DNA, the CDR3 is TGCGCCAGCAGCTCCGGGACGACCCCGAGGAATGAGCAGTTCTTC. Translating gives CASSSGTTPRNEQFF.

In this sample, this clonotype turned up a few times. The chain recombines TRBV11-3 with TRBJ2-1; 11 bases line up with TRBD2. Trimming at V came to 4 bases and at J to 8 bases, leaving 7 bases not matched to a gene. The CDR3 is 15 residues long. The germline V gene has CDR1 SGHNT and CDR2 YENEEA. CDR3: CASSYKGLADYEQFF. The CDR3 nucleotides are TGTGCCAGCAGCTATAAGGGACTAGCGGATTATGAGCAGTTCTTC.

This clonotype was counted only a few times. The chain uses TRBV14 and TRBJ1-1; D uncertain. Trimming pared 0 bases from V and 0 bases from J, leaving 17 bases between. The CDR3 has 18 residues. Germline assignment: CDR1 SGHDN and CDR2 FVKESK. CDR3 sequence: CASSQEVWRWRMNTEAFF. The CDR3 DNA is TGTGCCAGCAGCCAAGAAGTGTGGAGGTGGCGGATGAACACTGAAGCTTTCTTT.

This chain links TRBV6-6 with TRBJ2-5; maybe TRBD2 (6 bases). The CDR3 has 16 residues. The V end lost 6 bases, the J end lost 4 bases, and 21 bases lay between the germline ends. CDR1 MNHNY and CDR2 SVGAGI come from the germline V gene (reference sequence). Written as DNA, the CDR3 is TGTGCCAGCAGAGGCGGGGTACCGAGGGCCGGAGAGACCCAGTACTTC. Translation: CASRGGVPRAGETQYF.

Regarding this clonotype: The junction does not match germline at one end; this may be a read error. The chain carries TRBV7-7 and TRBJ2-5; the D gene could be TRBD1 or TRBD2 (5 bases each). Germline CDR1 SSHAT, CDR2 FNYEAQ (reference sequence). The CDR3 spans 13 residues. The CDR3 nucleotides read TGTGCTAGCAGCTCGGGACCACAAGAGACCCAGTACTTC. Encoded protein: CASSSGPQETQYF.

The chain combines TRBV7-8 with TRBJ2-1; 13 nucleotides align to TRBD2. J gave up 0 bases and V 6 bases, and 20 bases lay outside the gene matches. Germline V CDR1 and CDR2: SGHVS, FQNEAQ. The CDR3 contains 22 residues. CDR3: CASSPNTGRGRTSGSSYNEQFF. CDR3 nucleotides: TGTGCCAGCAGTCCAAATACCGGGAGGGGCCGGACTAGCGGGAGCTCCTACAATGAGCAGTTCTTC.

This clonotype was counted many times. The CDR3 DNA sequence: TGCAGTGCAGCCAAGGATGTACCCAATGAGCAGTTCTTC. As protein: CSAAKDVPNEQFF. The genes are TRBV20-1 and TRBJ2-1; D gene unclear. This CDR3 has 13 amino acids. Trimming took off 6 bases at V and 6 bases at J, with 15 bases between the two ends. Germline values: CDR1 DFQATT, CDR2 SNEGSKA (reference sequence).

The chain employs TRBV7-9 and TRBJ2-3; D possibly corresponds to TRBD2 (5 bases). Trimming left V 4 bases short and J 0 bases short, with 8 bases between. Germline lookup yields CDR1 SEHNR and CDR2 FQNEAQ (reference sequence). The CDR3 extends over 14 amino acids. The CDR3 region is CASSYDYSTDTQYF. The CDR3 nucleotides are TGTGCCAGCAGCTACGACTATAGCACAGATACGCAGTATTTT.

This clonotype showed up just a few times. V and J are TRBV11-2 and TRBJ2-5; 7 bases map to TRBD1. The CDR3 contains 13 residues. The V gene's germline CDR1 is SGHAT and CDR2 FQNNGV. Unmatched junction bases numbered 4, after V lost 4 bases and J lost 5 bases. The CDR3 DNA sequence: TGTGCCAGCAGCTCGGGACAGAGGGAGACCCAGTACTTC. Translated, it gives CASSSGQRETQYF.

The chain links TRBV11-1 to TRBJ1-1; D not certain. V was cut by 4 bases and J by 4 bases, with 16 bases left in between. The CDR3 spans 15 residues. The germline V gene has CDR1 SGHAT and CDR2 FQDESV (reference sequence). The CDR3 protein is CASSSSRADLTEAFF. In DNA, the CDR3 is TGTGCCAGCAGCTCATCCCGGGCCGACCTCACTGAAGCTTTCTTT.

This sequence joins TRBV10-3 and TRBJ2-1; 7 bases agree with TRBD2. V lost 0 bases and J lost 8; bases outside the gene matches: 1. The length of the CDR3 is 13 residues. Germline assignment: CDR1 ENHRY and CDR2 SYGVKD. As DNA, the CDR3 is TGTGCCATCAGTGAGTCCGGGGGGTATGAGCAGTTCTTC. Protein: CAISESGGYEQFF.

This clonotype came up many times. The V gene is TRBV7-3, the J gene TRBJ2-2; TRBD2 is a possible D gene (6 bases). The V end lost 5 bases, the J end lost 3 bases, and 16 bases lay between the germline ends. The CDR3 has 16 residues. Germline values: CDR1 SGHTA, CDR2 FQGTGA. The CDR3 DNA sequence: TGTGCCAGCAGCCCGAGAGTAAGGGAGGACACCGGGGAGCTGTTTTTT. As protein: CASSPRVREDTGELFF.

As to this clonotype: Possible read error: a much larger clone is one base away. The chain joins TRBV4-3 to TRBJ1-6, with unresolved D. This CDR3 is 13 amino acids long. Germline V gene data show CDR1 as LGHNA and CDR2 as YSLEER. This CDR3 is CASGQGFNSPLHF. CDR3 nucleotides: TGCGCCAGCGGCCAAGGGTTTAATTCACCCCTCCACTTT.

This rearrangement joins TRBV3-1 to TRBJ2-7, with 8 positions matching TRBD2. V gave up 4 bases and J gave up 6 bases; unmatched junction bases: 14. CDR1 LGHDT and CDR2 YNNKEL come from the germline V gene (reference sequence). CDR3 length: 16 residues. The CDR3 region is CASSRSPGLVLGEQYF. Written as DNA, the CDR3 is TGTGCCAGCAGCCGATCTCCGGGACTAGTACTCGGCGAGCAGTACTTC.

This clonotype has at least ten counts. V and J are TRBV19 and TRBJ1-2; no clear D gene. This CDR3 region has 12 residues. Trimming took 3 bases from V and 8 from J, leaving 10 bases between them. Per germline, CDR1 LNHDA and CDR2 SQIVND (reference sequence). This chain's CDR3 is CASSIEREGYTF. The DNA for the CDR3 is TGTGCCAGTAGTATTGAGCGAGAGGGCTACACCTTC.

In its sample, this clonotype was seen many times. This chain connects TRBV6-6 to TRBJ1-5; a weak D match, TRBD1 (5 bases). In germline, CDR1 is MNHNY, CDR2 SVGAGI (reference sequence). The CDR3 is 16 amino acids. V was shortened by 5 bases and J by 3 bases, with 17 bases between the two germline ends. CDR3 sequence reads: CASSLNRIHNNQPQHF. In DNA, the CDR3 is TGTGCCAGCAGTCTAAACAGGATCCATAACAATCAGCCCCAGCATTTT.

This chain links TRBV9 with TRBJ2-3; 11 nucleotides agree with TRBD2. V lost 6 bases and J lost 5; bases outside the gene matches: 8. Germline CDR1 reads SGDLS; CDR2 reads YYNGEE. CDR3 length equals 15 residues. CDR3 DNA: TGTGCCAGCACCTTAGCGGGAGGGCCGGGAGATACGCAGTATTTT. Protein product: CASTLAGGPGDTQYF.